These 24 T cell receptor beta chains came from one sample sequenced in a study of cytomegalovirus exposure and HLA in healthy donors. PCR amplification relied on 60 Vbeta primers (plus 13 Jbeta primers). Measured with immunoSEQ multiplex PCR; TCRdb has only the in-frame clones, and not every one. This table lists tens of thousands of clones. The sample consisted of PBMCs. The source of these receptors is a woman aged 40 to 50 in good health and CMV-seronegative.

The chain is built from TRBV7-8 and TRBJ2-3; the match to TRBD2 covers 12 bases. This CDR3 contains 14 residues. The junction had 5 bases not matched to a gene; V was cut back by 11 bases and J by 2 bases. In germline, CDR1 is SGHVS, CDR2 FQNEAQ. The DNA for the CDR3 is TGTGCCTGCCGGACTAGCGGGAACACAGATACGCAGTATTTT. Protein sequence: CACRTSGNTDTQYF.

The gene calls are TRBV15 and TRBJ1-4; D may be TRBD1 (5 bases). Trimming took off 3 bases at V and 0 bases at J, with 11 bases between the two ends. Germline V gene sequence: CDR1 LNHNV, CDR2 YYDKDF (reference sequence). The CDR3 is made up of 16 amino acids. CDR3 bases: TGTGCCACCAGCAGGATACCGGGGGCAACTAATGAAAAACTGTTTTTT. Translating it yields CATSRIPGATNEKLFF.

This chain links TRBV9 with TRBJ2-3; TRBD2 agrees at 7 bases. This CDR3 contains 16 residues. Trimming took 7 bases from V and 5 from J; bases not matched to a gene: 16. Per the germline V gene, CDR1 is SGDLS and CDR2 is YYNGEE. The CDR3 here is CASGPRSGIRVDTQYF. The CDR3 DNA reads TGTGCCAGCGGGCCCCGAAGCGGGATAAGGGTAGATACGCAGTATTTT.

The gene calls are TRBV7-2 and TRBJ2-7, with D perhaps TRBD1 (6 bases). The CDR3 is 15 residues long. Germline CDR1 reads SGHTA; CDR2 reads FQGNSA. Trimming shortened V by 3 bases and J by 3 bases, and 15 bases separated the two germline ends. Here the CDR3 reads CASSFFRGSSYEQYF. CDR3 nucleotides: TGTGCCAGCAGCTTCTTCAGGGGTTCGAGCTACGAGCAGTACTTC.

The chain couples TRBV9 to TRBJ2-3; a possible D gene is TRBD2 (5 bases). V was trimmed by 0 bases and J by 0 bases, leaving 8 bases between them. CDR3 length equals 15 residues. Germline V CDR1 and CDR2: SGDLS, YYNGEE. CDR3 coding DNA: TGTGCCAGCAGCGTAGTCGGACTGAGCACAGATACGCAGTATTTT. This encodes CASSVVGLSTDTQYF. Based on the CDR3 plus reference TRBV9 and TRBJ2-3, the full variable domain is DSGVTQTPKHLITATGQRVTLRCSPRSGDLSVYWYQQSLDQGLQFLIQYYNGEERAKGNILERFSAQQFPDLHSELNLSSLELGDSALYFCASSVVGLSTDTQYFGPGTRLTVL.

The rearrangement links TRBV7-9 to TRBJ1-2; TRBD1 aligns across 7 bases. From germline, CDR1 is SEHNR and CDR2 FQNEAQ (reference sequence). The CDR3 has 15 amino acids. The V gene end was trimmed by 5 bases and the J gene end by 0 bases; junction bases not matched to a gene: 6. CDR3: CASSRTGEANYGYTF. The CDR3 DNA reads TGTGCCAGCAGCCGGACAGGAGAAGCTAACTATGGCTACACCTTC.

The rearrangement joins TRBV4-1 to TRBJ2-2; 8 nucleotides line up with TRBD2. The CDR3 consists of 14 residues. Germline V gene sequence: CDR1 MGHRA, CDR2 YSYEKL. V shed 6 bases, J shed 6 bases, and the junction held 6 bases outside the gene matches. The CDR3 here is CASRSGTRAGELFF. Written as DNA, the CDR3 is TGCGCCAGCAGGTCCGGGACTAGAGCCGGGGAGCTGTTTTTT.

V gene TRBV9 combines with J gene TRBJ1-1; 9 bases align to TRBD1. The V segment lost 3 bases and the J segment 7 bases; nucleotides outside the gene matches: 10. CDR3 length: 15 residues. CDR1 and CDR2 (germline): SGDLS, YYNGEE. Here the CDR3 DNA reads TGTGCCAGCAGCGGCCCGGGACAGGGTAATAATGAAGCTTTCTTT. Translated: CASSGPGQGNNEAFF.

The chain has TRBV6-5 and TRBJ1-2; 9 nucleotides match TRBD1. V shed 8 bases, J shed 2 bases, and the junction held 6 bases outside the gene matches. The CDR3 covers 14 residues. Germline V gene lookup returns CDR1 MNHEY and CDR2 SVGAGI. The CDR3 loop is CASRTGQGNYGYTF. As DNA, the CDR3 is TGTGCCAGCCGTACTGGACAGGGGAACTATGGCTACACCTTC.

V is TRBV9 and J is TRBJ2-7; TRBD2 agrees at 11 bases. CDR3 size: 16 residues. Germline V gene data show CDR1 as SGDLS and CDR2 as YYNGEE. J gave up 5 bases and V 2 bases, and 9 bases lay outside the gene matches. The CDR3 reads CASSVQEASGRNEQYF. The CDR3 DNA is TGTGCCAGCAGCGTCCAGGAGGCTAGCGGGAGGAACGAGCAGTACTTC.

The chain is built from TRBV11-3 and TRBJ1-1, with 7 bases lining up with TRBD1. Germline values: CDR1 SGHNT, CDR2 YENEEA. This CDR3 comprises 13 residues. Unmatched junction bases numbered 1, after V lost 5 bases and J lost 1 base. The CDR3 loop reads CASSPGGNTEAFF. In nucleotides, the CDR3 is TGTGCCAGCAGCCCAGGGGGGAACACTGAAGCTTTCTTT.

The chain links TRBV5-6 to TRBJ1-1; D possibly corresponds to TRBD1 (5 bases). CDR3 size: 14 residues. The V end was cut by 3 bases, the J end by 5 bases, with 14 bases between. Germline assignment: CDR1 SGHDT and CDR2 YYEEEE. The CDR3 bases are TGTGCCAGCAGCTCATTCGGGGGAAGGACTGAAGCTTTCTTT. Translation gives CASSSFGGRTEAFF.

The rearrangement uses TRBV28 and TRBJ2-3; TRBD2 matches 9 bases. The CDR3 is 14 residues long. The junction had 7 bases not matched to a gene; V was cut back by 7 bases and J by 5 bases. CDR1 and CDR2 from the germline V gene are MDHEN and SYDVKM. CDR3 region: CASIRREGIDTQYF. DNA of the CDR3: TGTGCCAGCATCCGGCGGGAGGGGATAGATACGCAGTATTTT.

The chain couples TRBV12-5 to TRBJ2-1; TRBD1 agrees at 8 bases. The trim removed 2 bases at V and 15 bases at J, leaving 6 bases unmatched. The length of the CDR3 is 12 residues. The V gene's germline CDR1 is LGHNT and CDR2 FRNRAP. The CDR3 here is CASGLSQGATFF. The CDR3 DNA reads as TGTGCTAGTGGTTTGTCCCAGGGGGCGACGTTCTTC.

The gene calls are TRBV9 and TRBJ2-3; 7 nucleotides line up with TRBD1. Germline V CDR1 and CDR2: SGDLS, YYNGEE. CDR3 length: 14 amino acids. Unmatched junction bases numbered 6, after V lost 4 bases and J lost 4 bases. The CDR3 bases are TGTGCCAGCAGCCCCCGGACAGGCTCAGATACGCAGTATTTT. Protein: CASSPRTGSDTQYF.

The V call is TRBV4-2, the J call TRBJ2-7; D may be TRBD1 (6 bases). Germline CDR1 is LGHNA and CDR2 is YNFKEQ. CDR3 length: 14 residues. Between the trimmed V and J ends, which lost 1 base and 3 bases, there was a span of 10 bases. CDR3 region: CASSQAGHLYEQYF. The CDR3 nucleotides are TGTGCCAGCAGCCAAGCGGGACACCTCTACGAGCAGTACTTC.

The CDR3 DNA reads as TGTGCCAGCAGTCGACGGAGTTATCGGACTAGCGGGAGCTACGAGCAGTACTTC. It encodes CASSRRSYRTSGSYEQYF. This rearrangement joins TRBV28 to TRBJ2-7; TRBD2 matches 13 bases. Trimming took 5 bases from V and 3 from J; bases not matched to a gene: 13. This CDR3 has 18 amino acids. The germline V gene has CDR1 MDHEN and CDR2 SYDVKM.

This chain uses TRBV6-6 with TRBJ1-1; no clear D gene. V gave up 2 bases and J gave up 1 base, with 5 bases separating them. The CDR3 sequence is 13 residues long. The V gene's germline CDR1 is MNHNY and CDR2 SVGAGI (reference sequence). The CDR3 loop reads CASSYEGNTEAFF. CDR3 coding DNA: TGTGCCAGCAGTTACGAGGGGAACACTGAAGCTTTCTTT.

This sequence joins TRBV7-9 and TRBJ1-2; possible D gene TRBD1, 5 bases. The germline CDR1 and CDR2 sequences are SEHNR and FQNEAQ (reference sequence). Trimming left V 4 bases short and J 2 bases short, with 14 bases between. This CDR3 is 15 amino acids long. In DNA form, the CDR3 reads TGTGCCAGCAGCTCATACGGGGGAGGCAACTATGGCTACACCTTC. It is translated as CASSSYGGGNYGYTF. The entire variable domain, with the rest obtained from reference TRBV7-9 and TRBJ1-2, is as follows: DTGVSQNPRHKITKRGQNVTFRCDPISEHNRLYWYRQTLGQGPEFLTYFQNEAQLEKSRLLSDRFSAERPKGSFSTLEIQRTEQGDSAMYLCASSSYGGGNYGYTFGSGTRLTVV.

J is TRBJ2-7 and V is TRBV14; TRBD2 agrees at 9 bases. The CDR3 runs 16 residues. Germline V gives CDR1 SGHDN, CDR2 FVKESK. Trimming took 1 base from V and 2 from J; bases not matched to a gene: 6. CDR3 sequence reads: CASSQARASGAYEQYF. In DNA form, the CDR3 reads TGTGCCAGCAGCCAAGCGCGGGCTAGCGGGGCCTACGAGCAGTACTTC.

The chain joins TRBV7-9 to TRBJ1-1, with 12 bases identical to TRBD1. V lost 4 bases, J lost 4 bases, and 1 base stayed unmatched. The CDR3 is 14 amino acids. Germline CDR1 SEHNR, CDR2 FQNEAQ (reference sequence). Here the CDR3 DNA reads TGTGCCAGCAGCTGGGGACAGGGGGCCACTGAAGCTTTCTTT. As protein: CASSWGQGATEAFF.

The chain is built from TRBV27 and TRBJ2-7; a weak D match, TRBD2 (5 bases). The V end lost 3 bases, the J end lost 1 base, and 13 bases lay between the germline ends. The V gene's germline CDR1 is MNHEY and CDR2 SMNVEV (reference sequence). The CDR3 consists of 15 residues. CDR3 in amino acids: CASSFRGMGSYEQYF. The CDR3 region has the DNA TGTGCCAGCAGTTTCAGAGGGATGGGGTCCTACGAGCAGTACTTC.

V gene TRBV28 combines with J gene TRBJ2-1; 9 bases match TRBD2. Losses at the gene ends were 4 bases for V and 1 base for J; bases not matched to a gene: 8. Germline loops: CDR1 MDHEN, CDR2 SYDVKM. This CDR3 has 17 residues. CDR3 DNA sequence: TGTGCCAGCAGTTCGGGCCCGGGACTAGCATCCTACAATGAGCAGTTCTTC. Encoded protein: CASSSGPGLASYNEQFF.

The rearrangement links TRBV28 to TRBJ1-3; 8 bases are a match to TRBD1. V gave up 3 bases and J gave up 4 bases; unmatched junction bases: 8. This CDR3 contains 16 residues. From germline, CDR1 is MDHEN and CDR2 SYDVKM. CDR3: CASSLTDRVWGNTIYF. The CDR3, as DNA: TGTGCCAGCAGTTTGACGGACAGGGTGTGGGGAAACACCATATATTTT. Together with reference TRBV28 and TRBJ1-3, the CDR3 gives the full variable domain: DVKVTQSSRYLVKRTGEKVFLECVQDMDHENMFWYRQDPGLGLRLIYFSYDVKMKEKGDIPEGYSVSREKKERFSLILESASTNQTSMYLCASSLTDRVWGNTIYFGEGSWLTVV.